This is a list of T cell receptor beta chains from one sample in a study of control samples from healthy donors and cancer patients. TCRdb's table, derived via immunoSEQ multiplex PCR, lists solely in-frame clones and lacks some. The sample lists around 110,000 clones; about 94% were seen once. The material sequenced was blood. The receptors come from a man aged 25 to 45 in good health. CDR3s include the opening cysteine and the closing phenylalanine or tryptophan. The D gene is left open where the match is weak. Clone size, where shown, is once, few, many, or a class for clones that have expanded.

clone_size	d_call	j_call	v_call	cdr3_nt	cdr3_aa
once	NA	TRBJ1-5	TRBV24-1	TGTGCCACCCGGTCGAGTAGCAATCAGCCCCAGCATTTT	CATRSSSNQPQHF
NA	NA	TRBJ1-1	TRBV2	TGTGCCAGCAGCTTGTCACCAGCAGGGGAAGCTTTCTTT	CASSLSPAGEAFF
NA	TRBD1	TRBJ1-2	TRBV6-1	TGTGCCAGCAGCGAATCGGGGACAGGGCCTTGGTATGGCTACACCTTC	CASSESGTGPWYGYTF
NA	NA	TRBJ1-4	TRBV2	TGTGCCACCAGGGGATTTGGGGAAAAACTGTTTTTT	CATRGFGEKLFF
NA	NA	TRBJ1-2	TRBV27	TGTGCCAGCAAATCCCTTAAGGGCCTCGAAGATGGCTACACCTTC	CASKSLKGLEDGYTF
NA	NA	TRBJ1-2	TRBV11-3	TGTGCCAGCAGCCCCGGGACCTTTATCTCGAACGGCTACACCTTC	CASSPGTFISNGYTF
once	NA	TRBJ2-7	TRBV28	TGTGCCAGCAGCTTAGACAGCTCCTACGAGCAGTACTTC	CASSLDSSYEQYF
NA	NA	TRBJ2-2	TRBV24-1	TGTGCCACCAGTGATTTAGCGGAAACCGGGGAGCTGTTTTTT	CATSDLAETGELFF
NA	NA	TRBJ1-2	TRBV15	TGTGCCACCAGCAGAGGGGTAGCGGGCGCTGGCTACACCTTC	CATSRGVAGAGYTF
NA	TRBD1	TRBJ1-4	TRBV24-1	TGTGCCACCAGTGATTCGGGGACAGGGGGAAATGAAAAACTGTTTTTT	CATSDSGTGGNEKLFF
NA	NA	TRBJ2-7	TRBV19	TGTGCCAGTAGTAACATACAGGGTCGGGACGAGCAGTACTTC	CASSNIQGRDEQYF
once	NA	TRBJ1-2	TRBV5-1	TGCGCCAGCCGCCCCTCCACCGGTGGCTACACCTTC	CASRPSTGGYTF
NA	NA	TRBJ2-3	TRBV5-1	TGCGCCAGCAGCTTGGCCAGTCCCACAGATACGCAGTATTTT	CASSLASPTDTQYF
NA	NA	TRBJ2-5	TRBV24-1	TGTGCCACCAGTGATTTGGGGGGGACCCAGTACTTC	CATSDLGGTQYF
NA	NA	TRBJ2-2	TRBV7-3	TGTGCCAGCAGCTTAACCCGCGAGGGGGAGCTGTTTTTT	CASSLTREGELFF
NA	NA	TRBJ1-6	TRBV28	TGTGCCAGCAGCACCTTTGGGGGTAATTCACCCCTCCACTTT	CASSTFGGNSPLHF
NA	NA	TRBJ2-3	TRBV3-1/TRBV3-2	TGTGCCAGCAGCCAATTGGTGGGAAGGCCCACAGATACGCAGTATTTT	CASSQLVGRPTDTQYF
once	NA	TRBJ1-4	TRBV6-5	TGTGCCAGCAGTTTCGACAGAGCAAAACTGTTTTTT	CASSFDRAKLFF
NA	NA	TRBJ1-2	TRBV5-1	TGCGCCAGCAGCTCTAGGGACCCCTTCGGCTACACCTTC	CASSSRDPFGYTF
NA	TRBD1	TRBJ1-3	TRBV6-6	TGTGCCAGCCTCTTGGGACAGGGGGCGAGAAACACCATATATTTT	CASLLGQGARNTIYF
NA	TRBD1	TRBJ2-7	TRBV19	TGTGCCAGTAGTCCAGACAGGGGGGGGTCCTACGAGCAGTACTTC	CASSPDRGGSYEQYF
NA	NA	TRBJ1-5	TRBV19	TGTGCCAGTAGTATACCTCGGGGCCAAGGGACAATCCGTGGAGGGAGCAATCAGCCCCAGCATTTT	CASSIPRGQGTIRGGSNQPQHF
NA	NA	TRBJ1-4	TRBV24-1	TGTGCCACAGGGAGGCAGCGATCTGAAAAACTGTTTTTT	CATGRQRSEKLFF
NA	NA	TRBJ2-1	TRBV5-1	TGCGCCAGCAGCTTGGACAGGGATGATGAGCAGTTCTTC	CASSLDRDDEQFF
NA	NA	TRBJ1-4	TRBV15	TGTGCCACCAGCAGAGAGGGGTGTGGTGAAAAACTGTTTTTT	CATSREGCGEKLFF
NA	NA	TRBJ2-1	TRBV11-1	TGTGCCAGCAGTCCCTACTACAATGAGCAGTTCTTC	CASSPYYNEQFF
NA	TRBD2	TRBJ2-5	TRBV4-1	TGCGCCAGCAGCCACGTCGGCAGTTCTAGCGGGTCGTACCAAGAGACCCAGTACTTC	CASSHVGSSSGSYQETQYF
NA	NA	TRBJ1-3	TRBV4-2	TGTGCCAGCAGCCAGGACCTTGGAGGGGGAAACACCATATATTTT	CASSQDLGGGNTIYF
NA	NA	TRBJ2-2	TRBV11-2	TGTGCCAGCAGTTTGACCCGGGAGCTGTTTTTT	CASSLTRELFF
NA	NA	TRBJ2-2	TRBV2	TGTGCCAGCAGTGGGCAGACCTCATTTGGGGAGCTGTTTTTT	CASSGQTSFGELFF
NA	NA	TRBJ1-2	TRBV7-3	TGTGCCAGCAGCTTAACGACCAGCGCCGGGACATTATATGGCTACACCTTC	CASSLTTSAGTLYGYTF
NA	TRBD1	TRBJ1-1	TRBV6-2/TRBV6-3	TGTGCCAGCAGTTCCAGGGGGCTGGACACTGAAGCTTTCTTT	CASSSRGLDTEAFF
NA	TRBD2	TRBJ2-5	TRBV29-1	TGCAGCGCCCGAGGGTCACGGCGGGGGGGCAAGGAGACCCAGTACTTC	CSARGSRRGGKETQYF
NA	TRBD1	TRBJ2-7	TRBV28	TGTGCCAGCAGTCCGACAGGGAAAATAGGCTCCTACGAGCAGTACTTC	CASSPTGKIGSYEQYF
NA	TRBD1	TRBJ1-4	TRBV2	TGTGCCAGCAGCCCCGGGACAGCCCTTGGGGAACTGTTTTTT	CASSPGTALGELFF
NA	NA	TRBJ2-1	TRBV19	TGTGCCAGTAGTATGGGGGGTTCCAATGAGCAGTTCTTC	CASSMGGSNEQFF
NA	TRBD1	TRBJ1-2	TRBV10-3	TGTGCCAGCGTGACAGGGGCCGGGGACTACACCTTC	CASVTGAGDYTF
NA	NA	TRBJ1-5	TRBV27	TGTGCCAGCAGTTTAATTCTATCTAGCAATCAGCCCCAGCATTTT	CASSLILSSNQPQHF
once	TRBD1	TRBJ1-5	TRBV19	TGTGCCAGTAGCCTCCGGGACAGGGACGTCCAGCCCCAGCATTTT	CASSLRDRDVQPQHF
NA	NA	TRBJ2-1	TRBV7-8	TGTGCCAGCAGCCGGTTTACTAAAAACAATGAGCAGTTCTTC	CASSRFTKNNEQFF
NA	NA	TRBJ1-1	TRBV5-4	TGTGCCAGCAGTCAAGGGCCCCAGGAGAACACTGAAGCTTTCTTT	CASSQGPQENTEAFF
NA	TRBD1	TRBJ2-5	TRBV19	TGTGCCAGTAGGATGACAGGGGTAGAGACCCAGTACTTC	CASRMTGVETQYF
NA	NA	TRBJ1-5	TRBV6-1	TGTGCCAGCAGTGAAATGGAAAGGAGCAATCAGCCCCAGCATTTT	CASSEMERSNQPQHF
NA	NA	TRBJ1-1	TRBV19	TGTGCCAGTAGTCAGGGGCGGAACACTGAAGCTTTCTTT	CASSQGRNTEAFF
few	TRBD1	TRBJ1-1	TRBV5-1	TGCGCCAGCAGCCCCGAGCCGGGACAGGTTGGTGAAGCTTTCTTT	CASSPEPGQVGEAFF